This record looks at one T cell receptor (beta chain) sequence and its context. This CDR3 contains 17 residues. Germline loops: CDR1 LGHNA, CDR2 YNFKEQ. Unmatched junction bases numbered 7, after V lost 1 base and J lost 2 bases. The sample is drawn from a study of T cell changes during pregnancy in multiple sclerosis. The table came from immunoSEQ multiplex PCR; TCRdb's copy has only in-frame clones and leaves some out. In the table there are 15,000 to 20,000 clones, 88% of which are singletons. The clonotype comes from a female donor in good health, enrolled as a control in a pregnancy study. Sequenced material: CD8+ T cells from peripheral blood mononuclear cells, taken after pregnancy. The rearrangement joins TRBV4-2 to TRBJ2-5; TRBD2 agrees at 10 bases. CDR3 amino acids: CASSQASSGGGQETQYF. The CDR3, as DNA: TGTGCCAGCAGCCAAGCTTCTAGCGGGGGCGGACAAGAGACCCAGTACTTC.